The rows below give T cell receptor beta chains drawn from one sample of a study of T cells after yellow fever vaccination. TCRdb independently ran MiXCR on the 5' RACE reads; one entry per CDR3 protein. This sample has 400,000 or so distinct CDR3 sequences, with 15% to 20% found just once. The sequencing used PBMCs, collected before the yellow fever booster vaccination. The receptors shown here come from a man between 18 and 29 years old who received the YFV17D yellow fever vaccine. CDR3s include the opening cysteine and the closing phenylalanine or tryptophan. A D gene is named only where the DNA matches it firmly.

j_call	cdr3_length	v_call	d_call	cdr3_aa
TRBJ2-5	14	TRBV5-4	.	CASRPGLEEETQYF
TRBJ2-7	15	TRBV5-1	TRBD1	CASTVAGTGGIEQYF
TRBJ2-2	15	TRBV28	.	CASSNHRVLSGELFF
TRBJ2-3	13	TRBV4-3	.	CASSQVRTDTQYF
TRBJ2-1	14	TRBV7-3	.	CASSPLPGYNEQFF
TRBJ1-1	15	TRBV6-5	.	CASSLGGGKNTEAFF
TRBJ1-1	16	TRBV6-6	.	CASSYSTGVGNTEAFF
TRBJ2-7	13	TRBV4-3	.	CASSQGGAGEQYF
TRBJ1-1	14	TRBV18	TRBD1	CASSPGQGITEAFF
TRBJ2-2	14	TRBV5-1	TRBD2	CASSRTSVGGELFF
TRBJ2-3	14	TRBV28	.	CASSWGYGEDTQYF
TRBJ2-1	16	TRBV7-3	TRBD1	CASSLSGTGAPGQQFF
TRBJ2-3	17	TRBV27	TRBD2	CASSLLGTSGITDTQYF
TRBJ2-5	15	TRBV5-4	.	CASSSRRGGGETQYF
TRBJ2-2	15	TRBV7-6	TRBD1	CASSPRDRDPTELFF
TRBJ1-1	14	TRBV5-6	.	CASSFGAGNTEAFF
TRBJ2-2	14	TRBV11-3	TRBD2	CASSPGGDTGELFF
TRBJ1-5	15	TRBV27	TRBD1	CASRAGTGLNQPQHF
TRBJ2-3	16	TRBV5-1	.	CASSLGHPGGTDTQYF
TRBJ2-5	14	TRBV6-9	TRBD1	CASSYPYRGETQYF
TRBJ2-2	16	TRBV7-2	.	CASSSRGKFRTGELFF
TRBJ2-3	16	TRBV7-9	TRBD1	CASSARQGFYADTQYF
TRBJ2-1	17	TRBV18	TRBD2	CASSPPPGLAGGQEQFF
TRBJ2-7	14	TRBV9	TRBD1	CASSVDRASYEQYF
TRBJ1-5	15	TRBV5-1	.	CASSFSSDGNQPQHF
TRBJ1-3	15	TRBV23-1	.	CASSQFGSSGNTIYF
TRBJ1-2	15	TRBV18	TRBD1	CASSSGQGGYYGYTF
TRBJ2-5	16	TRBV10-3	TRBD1	CAISEGGTGEEETQYF
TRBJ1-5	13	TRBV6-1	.	CASGDAGRQPQHF
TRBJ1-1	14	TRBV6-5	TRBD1	CASSYGGGITEAFF
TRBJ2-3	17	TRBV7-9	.	CASSLGGLSEVTDTQYF
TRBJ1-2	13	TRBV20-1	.	CSARASNIGGYTF
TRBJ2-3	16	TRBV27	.	CASSLTRAVSTDTQYF
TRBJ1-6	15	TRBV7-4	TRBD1	CASNNPGQWPRPLHF
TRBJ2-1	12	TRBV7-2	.	CASRGSYNEQFF
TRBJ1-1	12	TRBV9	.	CASSNSKTEAFF
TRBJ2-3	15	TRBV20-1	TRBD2	CSARRAGGSTDTQYF
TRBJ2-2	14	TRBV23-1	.	CASSHSEGPGELFF
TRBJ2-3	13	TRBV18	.	CASSPDSTDTLYF
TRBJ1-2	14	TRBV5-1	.	CASSPGHPQEGYTF
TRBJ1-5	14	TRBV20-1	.	CSATQGGGNQPQHF
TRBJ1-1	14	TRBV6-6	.	CASRKRTESFEAFF
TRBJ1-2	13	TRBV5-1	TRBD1	CASSPDRGYGYTF
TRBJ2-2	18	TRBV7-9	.	CASSPTTGVGEGTGELFF
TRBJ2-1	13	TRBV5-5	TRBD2	CASSSGRGNEQFF
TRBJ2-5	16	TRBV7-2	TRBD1	CASSLFGTGGLETQYF
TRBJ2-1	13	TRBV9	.	CASSIGTYNEQFF
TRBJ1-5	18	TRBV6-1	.	CASSNRSTGTIGRQPQHF
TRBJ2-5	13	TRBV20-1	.	CSARDWLAETQYF
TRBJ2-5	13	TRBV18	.	CASSSSIEETQYF
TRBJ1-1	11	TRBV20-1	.	CGFQRNTEAFF
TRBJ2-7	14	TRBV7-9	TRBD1	CASSFRDSPYEQYF
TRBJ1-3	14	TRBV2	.	CASSEQGTGNTIYF
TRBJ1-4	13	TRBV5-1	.	CASGDSRSEKLFF
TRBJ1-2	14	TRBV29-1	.	CSVGDDGGLYGYTF
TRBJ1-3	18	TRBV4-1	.	CASSRGPAAGRAGNTIYF
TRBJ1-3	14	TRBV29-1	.	CSVEPVDSGNTIYF